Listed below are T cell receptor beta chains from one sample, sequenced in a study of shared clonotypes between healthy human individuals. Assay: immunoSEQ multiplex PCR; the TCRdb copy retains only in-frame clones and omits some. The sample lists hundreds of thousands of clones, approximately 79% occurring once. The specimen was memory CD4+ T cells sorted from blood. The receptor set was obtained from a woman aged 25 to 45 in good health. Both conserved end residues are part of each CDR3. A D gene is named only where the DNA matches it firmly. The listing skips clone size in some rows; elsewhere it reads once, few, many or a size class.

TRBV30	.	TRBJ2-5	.	TGTGCCTGGAGTGTCAGCGTTGAGACCCAGTACTTC	CAWSVSVETQYF
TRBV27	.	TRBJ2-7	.	TGTGCCAGCAGCTTGAAGCAGGGAATTTCCGTCGAGCAGTACTTC	CASSLKQGISVEQYF
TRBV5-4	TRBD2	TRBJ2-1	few	TGTGCCAGCAGCCAAGACGGACTAGCGGGAGTTGGCGATGAGCAGTTCTTC	CASSQDGLAGVGDEQFF
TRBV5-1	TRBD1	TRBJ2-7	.	TGCGCCAGCAGCAACGGGACAGGGGCCACCCGCGAGCAGTACTTC	CASSNGTGATREQYF
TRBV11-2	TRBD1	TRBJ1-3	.	TGTGCCAGCAGTTCGACAGGGTTGAGAAACACCATATATTTT	CASSSTGLRNTIYF
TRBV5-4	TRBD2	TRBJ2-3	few	TGTGCCAGCAGCTCTCGGACTAGCGGGAGCACAGATACGCAGTATTTT	CASSSRTSGSTDTQYF
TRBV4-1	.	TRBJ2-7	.	TGCGCCAGCAGAGGGGGTCCCCCCTACGAGCAGTACTTC	CASRGGPPYEQYF
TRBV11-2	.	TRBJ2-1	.	TGTGCCAGCAGAACTTCGACAACCTCCTACAATGAGCAGTTCTTC	CASRTSTTSYNEQFF
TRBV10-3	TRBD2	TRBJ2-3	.	TGTGCCAGTAGCGGGACCGATGGAGATACGCAGTATTTT	CASSGTDGDTQYF
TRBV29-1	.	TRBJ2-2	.	TGCAGCGTCAGACGTCCACTAGACGGGGAGCTGTTTTTT	CSVRRPLDGELFF
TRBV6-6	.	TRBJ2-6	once	TGTGCCAGCAGACCATCTAGTTCTGGGGCCAACGTCCTGACTTTC	CASRPSSSGANVLTF
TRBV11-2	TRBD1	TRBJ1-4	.	TGTGCCAGCAGCCGAGACAGGGAGGGAAAACTGTTTTTT	CASSRDREGKLFF
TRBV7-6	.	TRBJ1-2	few	TGTGCCAGCGGAACAGGGAACTATGGCTACACCTTC	CASGTGNYGYTF
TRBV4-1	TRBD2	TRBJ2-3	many	TGCGCCAGCAGCCAAGCGGATCTAGCGGTACTTGTTGTTGTCGGCACAGATACGCAGTATTTT	CASSQADLAVLVVVGTDTQYF
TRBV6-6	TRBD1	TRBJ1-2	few	TGTGCCAGCAGTTACTGGACAGGAGGTGGCTACACCTTC	CASSYWTGGGYTF
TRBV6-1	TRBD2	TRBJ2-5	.	TGTGCCACCGAGCCTGGACTAGCGGAAGAGACCCAGTACTTC	CATEPGLAEETQYF
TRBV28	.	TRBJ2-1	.	TGTGCCAGCAGTTCCCCTGGATGGTCCAATGAGCAGTTCTTC	CASSSPGWSNEQFF
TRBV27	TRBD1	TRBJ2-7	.	TGTGCCACCAAACGGATTCTCCGGGACAGGGCACCTTTTCAGACCTACGAGCAGTACTTC	CATKRILRDRAPFQTYEQYF
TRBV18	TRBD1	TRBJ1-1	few	TGTGCCAGCTCACCCTTAGACAGGGGCACTGAAGCTTTCTTT	CASSPLDRGTEAFF
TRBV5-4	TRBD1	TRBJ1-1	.	TGTGCCAGCAGCTTGGAAGGGGGCGAGCTCAGAATGAACACTGAAGCTTTCTTT	CASSLEGGELRMNTEAFF
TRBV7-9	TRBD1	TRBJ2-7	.	TGTGCCAGCAGTTTAAGCAGTTGGGACAGCGAGCAGTACTTC	CASSLSSWDSEQYF
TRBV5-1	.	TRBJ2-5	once	TGCGCCAGCAGCGTAGACAGACCAGAGACCCAGTACTTC	CASSVDRPETQYF
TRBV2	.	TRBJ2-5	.	TGTGCCAGCAGTGCCCGACAGGGAGGCAACCAAGAGACCCAGTACTTC	CASSARQGGNQETQYF
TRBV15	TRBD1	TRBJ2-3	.	TGTGCCACCACCCCGGGGACAGGGGGCACAGATACGCAGTATTTT	CATTPGTGGTDTQYF
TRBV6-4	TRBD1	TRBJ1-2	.	TGTGCCAGCAGTGACTCCATCGGACAGGGGGCTTGGGGTGGTAAAGGCTACACCTTC	CASSDSIGQGAWGGKGYTF
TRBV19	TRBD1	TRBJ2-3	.	TGTGCCAGTAGCCGGGACAGATTCACAGATACGCAGTATTTT	CASSRDRFTDTQYF
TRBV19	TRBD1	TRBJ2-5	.	TGTGCCAGTAGTAATCCCTCCTCCGGGACAGGGGGCGGAGAGACCCAGTACTTC	CASSNPSSGTGGGETQYF
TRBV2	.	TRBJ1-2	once	TGTGCCAGCAGTGAAACAGTCGGGTATGGCTACACCTTC	CASSETVGYGYTF
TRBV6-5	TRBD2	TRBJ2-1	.	TGTGCCAGCCACCGGGCTAGCGGGAATGAGCAGTTCTTC	CASHRASGNEQFF
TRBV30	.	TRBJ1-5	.	TGTGCCTGGAGTGTACCCGTGGGGGGGGGTAGCAATCAGCCCCAGCATTTT	CAWSVPVGGGSNQPQHF
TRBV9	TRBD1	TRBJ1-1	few	TGTGCCAGCAGCTCTAGCGGACAGGGGGCGGTTTCCACTGAAGCTTTCTTT	CASSSSGQGAVSTEAFF
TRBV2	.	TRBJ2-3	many	TGTGCCAGCAGGTTGAGAGAGACCACAGATACGCAGTATTTT	CASRLRETTDTQYF
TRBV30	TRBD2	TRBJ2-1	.	TGTGCCTGGAGTCGGACTAGCGGGAGAGGGAATGAGCAGTTCTTC	CAWSRTSGRGNEQFF
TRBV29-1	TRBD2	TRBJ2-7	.	TGCAGCGTTCCTAGCGGGGGGGGCTACGAGCAGTACTTC	CSVPSGGGYEQYF
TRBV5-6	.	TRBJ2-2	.	TGTGCCAGCAGCACCTACTACCCGGGCACCGGGGAGCTGTTTTTT	CASSTYYPGTGELFF
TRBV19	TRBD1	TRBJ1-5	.	TGTGCCAGTAGCATGACAGGGGGTGGTCAGCCCCAGCATTTT	CASSMTGGGQPQHF
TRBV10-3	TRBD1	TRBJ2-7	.	TGTGCCATCAGCGGAACCGGGACAGGGTCCCACTACGAGCAGTACTTC	CAISGTGTGSHYEQYF
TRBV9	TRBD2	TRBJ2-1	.	TGTGCCAGCAGCACAGGGGCCCGGACTAGCGGTTACAATGAGCAGTTCTTC	CASSTGARTSGYNEQFF
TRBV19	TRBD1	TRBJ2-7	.	TGTGCCAGTAGGGAACGGGACAGGGTACACTACGAGCAGTACTTC	CASRERDRVHYEQYF
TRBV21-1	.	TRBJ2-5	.	TGTGCCAGCAGCAAAGCGCTTTGGGCAGGGGAAAAGACCCAGTACTTC	CASSKALWAGEKTQYF
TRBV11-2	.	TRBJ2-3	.	TGTGCCAGCAGCCCGCCCACCCGCCGGACGGAACATTTT	CASSPPTRRTEHF
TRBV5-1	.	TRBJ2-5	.	TGCGCCAGCAGCTTGTCAAGTCGGCCGGGGGAGACCCAGTACTTC	CASSLSSRPGETQYF
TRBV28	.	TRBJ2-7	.	TGTGCCACTGGGGGGAAAGTCGTAGGCGAGCAGTACTTC	CATGGKVVGEQYF
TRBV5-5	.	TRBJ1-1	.	TGTGCCAGCAGCTTGTATAGGGGTGGTGAAGCTTTCTTT	CASSLYRGGEAFF
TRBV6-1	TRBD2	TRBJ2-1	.	TGTGCCAGCAGTCAACTAGCGGGGAACAGAAATGAGCAGTTCTTC	CASSQLAGNRNEQFF
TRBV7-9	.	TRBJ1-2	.	TGTGCCAGCAGCCCGCATGGCAGTACCAGAGGCTACACCTTC	CASSPHGSTRGYTF
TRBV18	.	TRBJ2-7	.	TGTGCCAGCTCACAGTCCAGGGGAAATTTCTACGAGCAGTACTTC	CASSQSRGNFYEQYF
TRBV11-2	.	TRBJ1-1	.	TGTGCCAGCAGTCTCTGGCAGAACACTGAAGCTTTCTTT	CASSLWQNTEAFF